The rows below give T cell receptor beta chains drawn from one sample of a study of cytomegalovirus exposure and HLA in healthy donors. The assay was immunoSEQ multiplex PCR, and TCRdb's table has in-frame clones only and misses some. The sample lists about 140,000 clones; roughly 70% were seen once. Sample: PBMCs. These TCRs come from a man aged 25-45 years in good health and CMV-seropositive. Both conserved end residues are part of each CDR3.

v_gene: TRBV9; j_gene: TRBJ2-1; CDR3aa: CASSVELAVSGNEQFF
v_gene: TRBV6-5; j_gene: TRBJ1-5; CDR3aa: CASSYHGEAQPQHF
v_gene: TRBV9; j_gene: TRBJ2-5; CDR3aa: CASSVAGQETQYF
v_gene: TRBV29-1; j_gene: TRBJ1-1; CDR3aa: CSVAGRMNTEAFF
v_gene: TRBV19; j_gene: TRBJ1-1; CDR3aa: CASKPYGGTNTEAFF
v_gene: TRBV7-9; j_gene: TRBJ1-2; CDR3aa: CASSFGRQIGYTF
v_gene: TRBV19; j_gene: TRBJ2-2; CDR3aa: CASIANTGELFF
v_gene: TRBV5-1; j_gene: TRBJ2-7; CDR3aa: CASSKGRDYLPSSYEQYF
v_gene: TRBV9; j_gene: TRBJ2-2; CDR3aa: CASSGPQRDRHTGELFF
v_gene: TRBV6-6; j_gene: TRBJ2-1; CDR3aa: CASSSTRDRAYNEQFF
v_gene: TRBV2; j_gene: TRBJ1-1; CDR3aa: CASSEAREAFF
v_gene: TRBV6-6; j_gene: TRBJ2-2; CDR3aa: CASRAGGRGGELFF
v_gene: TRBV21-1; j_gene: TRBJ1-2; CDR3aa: CASSKGGDSNYGYTF
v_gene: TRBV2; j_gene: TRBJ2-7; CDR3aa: CASSRTPPRLGAVAYEQYF
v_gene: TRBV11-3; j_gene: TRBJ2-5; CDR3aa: CASGSGREETQYF
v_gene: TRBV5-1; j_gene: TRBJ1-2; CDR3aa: CASTLTGASGYTF
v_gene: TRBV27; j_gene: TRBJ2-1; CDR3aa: CASSFYSGRFYNEQFF
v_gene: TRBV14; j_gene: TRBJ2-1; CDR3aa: CASSRSGGRSPTYNEQFF
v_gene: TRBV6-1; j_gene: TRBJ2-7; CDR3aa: CASRLDISAYEQYF
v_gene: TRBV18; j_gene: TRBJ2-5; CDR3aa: CASSPAARGPLETQYF
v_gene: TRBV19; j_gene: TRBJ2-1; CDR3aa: CASSIGAGAYNEQFF
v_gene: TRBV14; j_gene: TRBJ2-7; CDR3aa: CASSRRDWSYEQYF
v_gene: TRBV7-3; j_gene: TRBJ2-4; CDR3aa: CASSTIAKNIQYF
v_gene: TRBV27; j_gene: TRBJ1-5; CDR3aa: CASSLYREETQPQHF
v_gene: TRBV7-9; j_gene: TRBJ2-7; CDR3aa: CASSSGLDNYEQYF
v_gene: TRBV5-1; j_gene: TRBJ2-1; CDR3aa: CASSSLAGGSYNEQFF
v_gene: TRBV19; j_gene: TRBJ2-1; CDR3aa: CASSRSSGSGGEQFF
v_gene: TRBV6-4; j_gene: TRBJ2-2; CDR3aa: CASSDLGPGTGYTGELFF
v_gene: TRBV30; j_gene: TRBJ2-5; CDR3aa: CAWSLDGGEKETQYF
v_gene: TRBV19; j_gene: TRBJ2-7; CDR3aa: CASSLAGGTYEQYF